These 20 T cell receptor beta chains were all obtained from the same sample, sequenced in a study of T cell repertoires in cytomegalovirus infection. One entry per CDR3 protein, called by TCRdb with MiXCR from the reads. This sample has 400,000 or so distinct CDR3 sequences, with 15% to 20% found just once. The sequenced sample was PBMCs. The receptors were gathered from a human donor in good health (CMV status not recorded). Some clones in this sample may be carry-over from other donors' samples.

This clonotype came up many times. The V and J genes are TRBV12-3 or TRBV12-4 and TRBJ2-5; 12 positions match TRBD2. V shed 3 bases and J 4 bases; nucleotides not matched to a gene: 6. This CDR3 has 16 amino acids. The CDR3 sequence: CASSLGASGGGETQYF. The CDR3 DNA reads as TGTGCCAGCAGTTTGGGAGCTAGCGGGGGGGGAGAGACCCAGTACTTC.

This clonotype was observed many times. This chain uses TRBV7-8 with TRBJ1-5; D is ambiguous. This CDR3 spans 15 amino acids. Germline CDR1 and CDR2: SGHVS and FQNEAQ. V lost 4 bases and J lost 7, with 17 bases in between. CDR3 nucleotide sequence: TGTGCCAGCAGCTCCCGCGGGCGGTTGGACCAGCCCCAGCATTTT. This encodes CASSSRGRLDQPQHF.

This clonotype was counted at least ten times. The CDR3 loop is CASSIMLGLNNEQFF. CDR3 DNA sequence: TGTGCCAGTAGTATAATGTTAGGGCTGAACAATGAGCAGTTCTTC. The chain recombines TRBV19 with TRBJ2-1; D gene uncertain. Germline assignment: CDR1 LNHDA and CDR2 SQIVND (reference sequence). CDR3 size: 15 residues. V dropped 2 bases and J dropped 5 bases, with 13 bases sitting between them.

This clonotype was seen a handful of times. The rearrangement links TRBV19 to TRBJ1-4, with TRBD1 matching 9 bases. CDR1 is LNHDA and CDR2 is SQIVND in the germline V gene (reference sequence). V gave up 5 bases and J gave up 8 bases; unmatched junction bases: 15. CDR3 length: 17 amino acids. The CDR3 DNA reads TGTGCCAGTAGTCTACCGATCCGGGACAGGGCGGGAGAAAAACTGTTTTTT. Translated: CASSLPIRDRAGEKLFF.

This rearrangement joins TRBV20-1 to TRBJ1-1, with D possibly TRBD1 on 5 matching bases. Germline-derived CDR1 and CDR2 are DFQATT and SNEGSKA (reference sequence). The V gene lost 2 bases and the J gene lost 0 bases, with 16 bases spanning the gap. There are 16 residues in the CDR3. This CDR3 is CSARPGSGGLNTEAFF. CDR3 nucleotides: TGCAGTGCTAGACCAGGGAGCGGAGGTTTGAACACTGAAGCTTTCTTT.

This clonotype was detected ten times or more. This rearrangement joins TRBV5-4 to TRBJ1-1, with no clear D. V was clipped by 1 base and J by 1 base, with 5 bases between them. This CDR3 is 13 amino acids long. CDR1 and CDR2 (germline): SGHNT, YYREEE (reference sequence). DNA of the CDR3: TGTGCCAGCAGCTTGTGGGAGAACACTGAAGCTTTCTTT. Translated, it gives CASSLWENTEAFF.

This clonotype was counted only a few times. This rearrangement joins TRBV29-1 to TRBJ1-1; D is unclear. This CDR3 is 12 amino acids long. CDR1 and CDR2 (germline): SQVTM, ANQGSEA. The V and J ends lost 6 bases and 4 bases respectively, with 12 bases between them. The CDR3 nucleotides read TGCAGCGTACACCGTTCGGGCACTGAAGCTTTCTTT. It codes for CSVHRSGTEAFF.

This clonotype was picked up a small number of times. The CDR3 DNA reads as TGTGCCAGCAGCCAATACGACGGTCACCAAGAGACCCAGTACTTC. It translates to CASSQYDGHQETQYF. The chain carries TRBV4-2 and TRBJ2-5; D remains ambiguous. This CDR3 is 15 amino acids long. Looked up from germline, CDR1 is LGHNA and CDR2 is YNFKEQ. The V end lost 2 bases, the J end lost 0 bases, and 10 bases lay between the germline ends.

The V call is TRBV28, the J call TRBJ1-2; D not certain. From germline, CDR1 is MDHEN and CDR2 SYDVKM. Deletions cut 11 bases from V and 5 bases from J, with 30 bases between. There are 17 residues in the CDR3. The CDR3 loop is CASNSGSAVEREYGYTF. Written as DNA, the CDR3 is TGTGCCTCCAACTCGGGCAGTGCGGTCGAACGAGAATATGGCTACACCTTC.

J is TRBJ2-6 and V is TRBV2; the D gene is possibly TRBD2 (6 bases). Trimming took 8 bases from V and 4 from J, leaving 15 bases between them. Germline V gene data show CDR1 as SNHLY and CDR2 as FYNNEI. The CDR3 loop spans 15 amino acids. The chain's CDR3 is CASGGLRPGANVLTF. The DNA for the CDR3 is TGTGCCAGCGGGGGGTTAAGGCCCGGGGCCAACGTCCTGACTTTC.

This clonotype was found a few times. V usage is TRBV2 and J usage is TRBJ2-5, with TRBD2 as a possible D gene (6 bases). Germline V CDR1 and CDR2: SNHLY, FYNNEI. The CDR3 contains 13 residues. V gave up 8 bases and J gave up 5 bases, with 15 bases separating them. CDR3 in DNA: TGTGCCAGCTCGTCGGGGGTTCCGGAGACCCAGTACTTC. Its translation: CASSSGVPETQYF.

The table lists this clonotype with a few counts. CDR3 sequence (DNA): TGCAGCGCCTCAGGGGGTGATGGCTACACCTTC. Its protein is CSASGGDGYTF. This sequence joins TRBV29-1 and TRBJ1-2, with TRBD1 matching 7 bases. V was pared by 7 bases and J by 6 bases, with 5 bases of the junction left unmatched. The CDR3 has 11 amino acids. CDR1 and CDR2 from the germline V gene are SQVTM and ANQGSEA.

The J gene is TRBJ2-7, the V gene TRBV12-3 or TRBV12-4, with 11 bases matching TRBD2. The ends lost 1 base at V and 2 bases at J; junction bases unmatched: 4. The CDR3 has 16 residues. The CDR3: CASSLETSGGPYEQYF. The DNA for the CDR3 is TGTGCCAGCAGTTTAGAAACTAGCGGGGGTCCCTACGAGCAGTACTTC.

V is TRBV20-1 and J is TRBJ2-3, with D possibly being TRBD1 or TRBD2 (5 bases each). The germline V and J ends were trimmed by 2 bases and 7 bases, with 19 bases remaining between them. In germline, CDR1 is DFQATT, CDR2 SNEGSKA (reference sequence). The CDR3 sequence is 15 residues long. The CDR3 spells CSARPQVGVTYTQYF. The DNA of the CDR3 is TGCAGTGCTAGACCACAGGTGGGGGTCACCTATACGCAGTATTTT.

This clonotype appeared a few times. V usage is TRBV7-9 and J usage is TRBJ1-4, with 7 bases lining up with TRBD1. The V gene end was trimmed by 6 bases and the J gene end by 5 bases; junction bases not matched to a gene: 9. Germline CDR1 is SEHNR and CDR2 is FQNEAQ (reference sequence). The CDR3 has 15 amino acids. DNA of the CDR3: TGTGCCAGCAGATCGACACAGGGGACGAATGAAAAACTGTTTTTT. Translation gives CASRSTQGTNEKLFF.

Only a few counts were recorded for this clonotype. The chain couples TRBV2 to TRBJ2-3; no firm D call. CDR1 and CDR2 from the germline V gene are SNHLY and FYNNEI. The CDR3 is 12 residues long. Deletions cut 3 bases from V and 7 bases from J, with 8 bases between. DNA of the CDR3: TGTGCCAGCAGTGATTTGGTCTATACGCAGTATTTT. Amino acids: CASSDLVYTQYF.

The gene calls are TRBV29-1 and TRBJ2-2; TRBD2 might be the D (7 bases). The CDR3 contains 16 residues. V was trimmed by 5 bases and J by 6 bases, leaving 22 bases between them. CDR1 and CDR2 (germline): SQVTM, ANQGSEA. The CDR3 DNA reads TGCAGCGTTTGGGGGGGCGTAGGGGGACGGCCCGGGGAGCTGTTTTTT. This translates into CSVWGGVGGRPGELFF.

This clonotype was counted many times. The chain recombines TRBV2 with TRBJ2-3; 10 bases are a match to TRBD2. After removal of 6 bases from V and 3 bases from J, the junction contained 9 bases not matched to a gene. Germline V gene sequence: CDR1 SNHLY, CDR2 FYNNEI. CDR3 size: 16 residues. The DNA for the CDR3 is TGTGCCAGCAGCTACCGGGTTAGCGGGGGGACAGATACGCAGTATTTT. It encodes CASSYRVSGGTDTQYF.

This clonotype was seen at least ten times. CDR3 region: CASRYRTGPYEQYF. The CDR3 DNA sequence: TGTGCCAGCAGATATAGGACAGGGCCCTACGAGCAGTACTTC. The chain employs TRBV7-2 and TRBJ2-7, with TRBD1 matching 8 bases. This CDR3 has 14 residues. Germline V gene lookup returns CDR1 SGHTA and CDR2 FQGNSA. The trim removed 6 bases at V and 2 bases at J, leaving 6 bases unmatched.

This clonotype was counted many times. The chain uses TRBV5-1 and TRBJ1-6; 8 nucleotides align to TRBD1. The germline V gene encodes CDR1 SGHRS and CDR2 YFSETQ. V lost 2 bases, J lost 9 bases, and 4 bases stayed unmatched. The CDR3 runs 14 residues. CDR3 region: CASSFQGAGSPLHF. CDR3 DNA: TGCGCCAGCAGCTTTCAGGGGGCTGGTTCACCCCTCCACTTT.